This TCR beta chain was identified during a study of cytomegalovirus exposure and HLA in healthy donors. Worth noting for this clone: The antigen remains unidentified.

A multiplex PCR was run with 60 Vbeta primers and 13 Jbeta primers. Produced via immunoSEQ multiplex PCR; TCRdb's table is partial and in-frame only. The sample table sets out over 75,000 clones. Study results and limitations: Donor immune exposure was known only as CMV serostatus. A link between a missense DCLRE1C variant and TCR beta V- and J-gene trimming emerged from a later analysis. Fewer N-insertions than the roughly 650-donor mean were reportedly shown by an Asian-associated ancestry cluster in a later analysis.

The material sequenced was PBMCs. The origin of this receptor is a man in his forties or fifties in good health and CMV-seronegative.

CDR3 sequence: CASRVGLQETQYF. The CDR3 DNA is TGCGCCAGCAGGGTAGGACTGCAAGAGACCCAGTACTTC. The J gene is TRBJ2-5, the V gene TRBV5-1, with D possibly matching TRBD2 (5 bases). The germline V gene encodes CDR1 SGHRS and CDR2 YFSETQ. Trimming pared 5 bases from V and 2 bases from J, leaving 10 bases between. This CDR3 is 13 amino acids long. The full variable domain, completed using reference TRBV5-1 and TRBJ2-5, is KAGVTQTPRYLIKTRGQQVTLSCSPISGHRSVSWYQQTPGQGLQFLFEYFSETQRNKGNFPGRFSGRQFSNSRSEMNVSTLELGDSALYLCASRVGLQETQYFGPGTRLLVL.